This TCR beta chain was obtained from a study of T-cell memory formation after mild COVID-19. About the research overall: The two donors had largely donor-specific TCR clusters. Study-level points and caveats: The appearance of some responding clones in pre-infection memory suggested that cross-reactive memory joined.

5'RACE with constant-segment primers yielded barcoded, UMI-tagged TCR alpha and TCR beta cDNA libraries. TCRdb redid the calling of the 5' RACE reads with MiXCR, one entry per CDR3 protein. Of about 400,000 distinct CDR3 sequences in the sample, roughly 26% were seen once. The V gene lost 2 bases and the J gene lost 2 bases, with 12 bases spanning the gap. The V gene's germline CDR1 is SGHRS and CDR2 YFSETQ. The CDR3 has 15 residues. The table lists this clonotype with a few counts. Antigen specificity is unknown. The sample was PBMCs or a T cell subset sorted from them (not recorded which). The chain carries TRBV5-1 and TRBJ2-3; maybe TRBD1 (6 bases). The TCR was taken from an adult woman who had mild COVID-19 (a few samples of this study predate the infection). Cell type and time point are not known. The DNA for the CDR3 is TGCGCCAGCAGCTTTCACAGGGACCCCACAGATACGCAGTATTTT. Encoded protein: CASSFHRDPTDTQYF.